These T cell receptor beta chains were read from a single sample in a study of blood T cell repertoires in COVID-19. Some clones are missing from TCRdb's copy, which holds only in-frame ones; the method was immunoSEQ multiplex PCR. The data contain about 200,000 clones, around 85% of them singletons. Sequencing used peripheral blood. These TCRs come from a woman aged 70-85 years with COVID-19, enrolled during active disease. Both conserved end residues are part of each CDR3. D genes are given only for firm matches. Not every row has a clone size; where given, it reads once, few, many or a size class.

CASSLGQHHEQYF,TGTGCCAGCAGCTTAGGACAGCACCACGAGCAGTACTTC,.,TRBJ2-7,.,TRBV7-9
CASSLGTSGRDEQYF,TGTGCCAGCAGCCTAGGGACTAGCGGGAGGGACGAGCAGTACTTC,TRBD2,TRBJ2-7,.,TRBV7-9
CASSLGDSVYEQYF,TGTGCCAGCAGCTTAGGGGACAGTGTCTACGAGCAGTACTTC,TRBD1,TRBJ2-7,.,TRBV11-3
CASSQVPSYGYTF,TGCGCCAGCAGCCAAGTCCCCTCCTATGGCTACACCTTC,.,TRBJ1-2,.,TRBV4-3
CASSPRGREKLFF,TGTGCCAGCAGCCCACGAGGGCGTGAAAAACTGTTTTTT,.,TRBJ1-4,.,TRBV7-2
CASSLRDLTDTQYF,TGCGCCAGCAGCTTACGGGATTTAACAGATACGCAGTATTTT,.,TRBJ2-3,.,TRBV5-1
CTSSQDQWSSYGYTF,TGTACCAGCAGCCAAGATCAATGGTCTAGCTATGGCTACACCTTC,.,TRBJ1-2,.,TRBV3-1/TRBV3-2
CASSYRNQYYGYTF,TGTGCCAGCAGTTACCGTAACCAGTACTATGGCTACACCTTC,.,TRBJ1-2,.,TRBV6-5
CASRKLVTGDGIYGYTF,TGTGCCAGCAGAAAATTGGTGACAGGGGACGGGATCTATGGCTACACCTTC,.,TRBJ1-2,.,TRBV21-1
CASSRTSGDSYNEQFF,TGTGCCAGCAGCAGAACTAGCGGGGACTCCTACAATGAGCAGTTCTTC,TRBD2,TRBJ2-1,.,TRBV6-2/TRBV6-3
CASSGDSGNTIYF,TGTGCCAGCAGTGGGGACAGTGGAAACACCATATATTTT,TRBD1,TRBJ1-3,.,TRBV2
CASSSLGTGGVGYGYTF,TGTGCCAGCAGCTCTCTTGGGACAGGGGGCGTCGGCTATGGCTACACCTTC,TRBD1,TRBJ1-2,.,TRBV7-2
CASSLSYGYTF,TGTGCCAGCAGCCTCTCCTATGGCTACACCTTC,.,TRBJ1-2,.,TRBV7-2
CASSRTTSGRAFF,TGTGCCAGCAGCAGAACAACCTCAGGGCGGGCTTTCTTT,.,TRBJ1-1,.,TRBV7-3
CASSQGPMNTEAFF,TGTGCCAGCAGCCAAGGCCCTATGAACACTGAAGCTTTCTTT,.,TRBJ1-1,.,TRBV3-1/TRBV3-2
CASSDSLTGMGNEQFF,TGTGCCAGCAGCGATAGTTTAACAGGGATGGGGAATGAGCAGTTCTTC,.,TRBJ2-1,.,TRBV9
CASNLGDTYNEQFF,TGTGCCAGCAACCTCGGGGACACCTACAATGAGCAGTTCTTC,.,TRBJ2-1,.,TRBV9
CASSRTGTSGYTF,TGTGCCAGCTCGCGGACAGGGACGAGCGGCTACACCTTC,TRBD1,TRBJ1-2,once,TRBV6-5
CASSFSGWNTEAFF,TGTGCCAGCAGTTTCTCGGGTTGGAACACTGAAGCTTTCTTT,.,TRBJ1-1,once,TRBV27
CASTLGHSGELFF,TGTGCCAGCACCTTAGGACACTCCGGGGAGCTGTTTTTT,.,TRBJ2-2,.,TRBV28
CAWTPGSYTEAFF,TGTGCCTGGACTCCGGGGTCTTACACTGAAGCTTTCTTT,.,TRBJ1-1,.,TRBV30
CATSRVGQGNQPQHF,TGTGCCACCAGCAGAGTCGGACAGGGGAATCAGCCCCAGCATTTT,TRBD1,TRBJ1-5,.,TRBV15
CASSPRLAGVQETQYF,TGTGCCAGCAGTCCTCGACTAGCGGGAGTACAAGAGACCCAGTACTTC,TRBD2,TRBJ2-5,.,TRBV5-4
CASSVGTSEYTGELFF,TGTGCCAGCAGCGTAGGGACTAGCGAGTACACCGGGGAGCTGTTTTTT,TRBD2,TRBJ2-2,.,TRBV9
CASMGRERNEQFF,TGTGCCAGCATGGGGCGGGAGAGGAATGAGCAGTTCTTC,TRBD2,TRBJ2-1,.,TRBV3-1/TRBV3-2
CASSPQGQGNTEAFF,TGTGCCAGCAGCCCCCAGGGACAGGGTAACACTGAAGCTTTCTTT,TRBD1,TRBJ1-1,.,TRBV7-9
CASSFRNRGNTEAFF,TGTGCCAGCAGCTTTCGGAACAGGGGGAACACTGAAGCTTTCTTT,TRBD1,TRBJ1-1,.,TRBV5-5
CASSQEVGHGYTF,TGTGCCAGCAGCCAAGAGGTGGGGCATGGCTACACCTTC,.,TRBJ1-2,.,TRBV12-3/TRBV12-4
CAWTRPPRGSTDTQYF,TGTGCCTGGACCCGCCCCCCTCGCGGGAGCACAGATACGCAGTATTTT,.,TRBJ2-3,.,TRBV30
CASSAGQGVYYGYTF,TGTGCCAGCAGCGCCGGACAGGGGGTTTACTATGGCTACACCTTC,TRBD1,TRBJ1-2,.,TRBV5-5
CSASRGETNTGELFF,TGCAGTGCTAGTCGTGGGGAGACGAACACCGGGGAGCTGTTTTTT,.,TRBJ2-2,few,TRBV20-1
CASSQDRAGNYGYTF,TGTGCCAGCAGCCAAGACCGGGCAGGGAATTATGGCTACACCTTC,.,TRBJ1-2,few,TRBV3-1/TRBV3-2
CASSPSGKGSYNEQFF,TGTGCCAGCAGCCCCTCGGGGAAGGGCTCCTACAATGAGCAGTTCTTC,.,TRBJ2-1,.,TRBV5-4
CASSASVAGGTDTQYF,TGTGCCAGCAGCGCCTCAGTTGCGGGGGGCACAGATACGCAGTATTTT,TRBD2,TRBJ2-3,.,TRBV7-2
CASSTDREGEAFF,TGTGCCAGTAGTACCGACAGGGAAGGTGAAGCTTTCTTT,TRBD1,TRBJ1-1,.,TRBV19
CSVEMRATNKAFF,TGCAGCGTTGAGATGAGGGCCACTAATAAAGCTTTCTTT,.,TRBJ1-1,few,TRBV29-1
CASSLDSSNYGYTF,TGTGCCAGCAGCCTCGACAGTAGTAACTATGGCTACACCTTC,.,TRBJ1-2,once,TRBV7-8
CASNGGTPSNQPQHF,TGTGCCAGCAACGGGGGGACCCCTAGCAATCAGCCCCAGCATTTT,.,TRBJ1-5,few,TRBV2
CASRPTGNQPQHF,TGCGCCAGCAGACCGACAGGGAATCAGCCCCAGCATTTT,TRBD1,TRBJ1-5,.,TRBV10-2
CASNRGQGYTF,TGTGCCAGCAACAGGGGGCAAGGCTACACCTTC,TRBD1,TRBJ1-2,.,TRBV6-5